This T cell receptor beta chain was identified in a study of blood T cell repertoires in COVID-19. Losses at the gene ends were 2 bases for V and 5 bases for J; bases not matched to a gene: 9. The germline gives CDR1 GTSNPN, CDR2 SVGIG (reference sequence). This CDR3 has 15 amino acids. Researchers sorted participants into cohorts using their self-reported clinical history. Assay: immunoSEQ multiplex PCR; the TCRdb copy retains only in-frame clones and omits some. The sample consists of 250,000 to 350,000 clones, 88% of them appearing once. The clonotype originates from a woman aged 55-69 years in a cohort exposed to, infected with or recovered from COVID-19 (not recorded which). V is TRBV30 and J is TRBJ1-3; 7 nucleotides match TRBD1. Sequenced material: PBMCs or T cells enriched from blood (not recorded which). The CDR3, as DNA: TGTGCCTGGAGTTCAGCGACAGGGTTAAGAAACACCATATATTTT. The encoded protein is CAWSSATGLRNTIYF.